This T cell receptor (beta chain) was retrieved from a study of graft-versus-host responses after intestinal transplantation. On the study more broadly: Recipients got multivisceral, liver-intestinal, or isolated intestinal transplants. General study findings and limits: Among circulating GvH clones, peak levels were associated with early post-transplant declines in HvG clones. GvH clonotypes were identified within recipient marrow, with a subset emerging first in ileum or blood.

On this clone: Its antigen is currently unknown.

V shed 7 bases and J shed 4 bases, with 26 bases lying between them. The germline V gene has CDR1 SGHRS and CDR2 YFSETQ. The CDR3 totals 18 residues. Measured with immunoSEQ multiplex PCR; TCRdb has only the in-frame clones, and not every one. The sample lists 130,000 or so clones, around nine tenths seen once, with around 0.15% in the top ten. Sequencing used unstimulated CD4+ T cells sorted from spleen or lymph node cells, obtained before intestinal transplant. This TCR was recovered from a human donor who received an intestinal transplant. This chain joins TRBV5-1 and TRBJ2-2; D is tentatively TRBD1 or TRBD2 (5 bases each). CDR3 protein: CASCRIEPGRTRTGELFF. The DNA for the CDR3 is TGCGCCAGCTGTAGGATCGAACCAGGGAGAACTCGCACCGGGGAGCTGTTTTTT.